What follows are 29 T cell receptor beta chains derived from one specimen sequenced in a study of T-cell memory formation after mild COVID-19. TCRdb redid the calling of the 5' RACE reads with MiXCR, one entry per CDR3 protein. The data hold about 500,000 distinct CDR3 sequences, with roughly 20% observed a single time. Sequenced material: PBMCs or a T cell subset sorted from them (not recorded which). These receptors came from an adult woman who had mild COVID-19 (a few samples of this study predate the infection). Cell type and time point are not known.

The CDR3 DNA sequence: TGTGCCAGTAGTATAGGTAGGAGGAGGGGTTACAATGAGCAGTTCTTC. The encoded protein is CASSIGRRRGYNEQFF. The chain employs TRBV19 and TRBJ2-1, with a weak D call TRBD2 (6 bases). Trimming took off 1 base at V and 4 bases at J, with 14 bases between the two ends. Germline V CDR1 and CDR2: LNHDA, SQIVND (reference sequence). This CDR3 comprises 16 residues.

The gene calls are TRBV29-1 and TRBJ2-3, with TRBD2 matching over 12 bases. J lost 5 bases, V lost 2 bases, and 11 bases had no gene match. Looked up from germline, CDR1 is SQVTM and CDR2 is ANQGSEA. The CDR3 spans 17 residues. The CDR3 loop reads CSVEFRVLAGGRDTQYF. The CDR3 DNA reads TGCAGCGTTGAATTCAGAGTCCTAGCGGGAGGGCGAGATACGCAGTATTTT.

This clonotype showed up many times. The chain couples TRBV3-1 to TRBJ1-1; D unresolved. This CDR3 has 13 amino acids. Trimming took off 0 bases at V and 7 bases at J, with 9 bases between the two ends. Germline CDR1 LGHDT, CDR2 YNNKEL (reference sequence). The CDR3 coding sequence is TGTGCCAGCAGCCAAGACCGATACGGTGAAGCTTTCTTT. Protein product: CASSQDRYGEAFF.

The rearrangement joins TRBV18 to TRBJ2-2; D perhaps matches TRBD1 (5 bases). The CDR3 consists of 14 residues. With 5 bases removed from V and 7 bases from J, the gap between germline ends came to 14 bases. Germline CDR1 reads KGHSH; CDR2 reads LQKENI. CDR3 amino acids: CASSYLQGGGELFF. CDR3 in DNA: TGTGCCAGCTCATACCTGCAGGGCGGCGGGGAGCTGTTTTTT.

There are a few counts of this clonotype. The V gene is TRBV10-1, the J gene TRBJ2-7; D may correspond to TRBD1 or TRBD2 (5 bases each). The germline gives CDR1 WNHNN, CDR2 SYGVQD (reference sequence). With 0 bases removed from V and 3 bases from J, the gap between germline ends came to 9 bases. The CDR3 loop spans 14 amino acids. The CDR3, as DNA: TGCGCCAGCAGTGAGTCTTTGGGGGTCTACGAGCAGTACTTC. It yields the protein CASSESLGVYEQYF.

This clonotype appeared a few times. The rearrangement joins TRBV2 to TRBJ2-4, with D maybe TRBD1 (6 bases). This CDR3 is 15 amino acids long. Germline values: CDR1 SNHLY, CDR2 FYNNEI. Trimming took off 6 bases at V and 0 bases at J, with 12 bases between the two ends. The CDR3 nucleotides read TGTGCCAGCAGACGGACAGAGCTAGCCAAAAACATTCAGTACTTC. This codes for CASRRTELAKNIQYF.

The chain uses TRBV20-1 and TRBJ2-1; D perhaps matches TRBD1 (5 bases). The length of the CDR3 is 14 residues. The V gene's germline CDR1 is DFQATT and CDR2 SNEGSKA (reference sequence). Deletions cut 3 bases from V and 1 base from J, with 10 bases between. Here the CDR3 DNA reads TGCAGTGCTAGGGTCCGGACATCCTACAATGAGCAGTTCTTC. As protein: CSARVRTSYNEQFF.

The chain uses TRBV5-1 and TRBJ2-1; D is uncertain. The V gene's germline CDR1 is SGHRS and CDR2 YFSETQ. The germline V and J ends were trimmed by 4 bases and 0 bases, with 14 bases remaining between them. The CDR3 length is 16 residues. The CDR3 protein is CASSTEPSHSYNEQFF. The CDR3 region has the DNA TGCGCCAGCAGCACGGAACCTTCTCACTCCTACAATGAGCAGTTCTTC. Full variable domain (missing parts from reference TRBV5-1 and TRBJ2-1): KAGVTQTPRYLIKTRGQQVTLSCSPISGHRSVSWYQQTPGQGLQFLFEYFSETQRNKGNFPGRFSGRQFSNSRSEMNVSTLELGDSALYLCASSTEPSHSYNEQFFGPGTRLTVL.

The V and J genes are TRBV4-2 and TRBJ2-1, with D maybe TRBD2 (6 bases). V gave up 0 bases and J gave up 12 bases, with 15 bases separating them. There are 14 residues in the CDR3. CDR1 is LGHNA and CDR2 is YNFKEQ in the germline V gene. The CDR3 region has the DNA TGTGCCAGCAGCCAAGACGGTGGGGGAGCGGGGCAGTTCTTC. Protein: CASSQDGGGAGQFF.

This clonotype was seen ten or more times. The chain employs TRBV5-1 and TRBJ2-5; TRBD2 might be the D (5 bases). CDR3 length: 13 residues. Trimming left V 4 bases short and J 5 bases short, with 12 bases between. Germline V CDR1 and CDR2: SGHRS, YFSETQ. The CDR3 sequence: CASSPGGWETQYF. DNA of the CDR3: TGCGCCAGCAGCCCCGGAGGATGGGAGACCCAGTACTTC.

There are a few counts of this clonotype. This chain connects TRBV6-2 or TRBV6-3 to TRBJ2-1; 10 positions agree with TRBD1. J lost 10 bases, V lost 7 bases, and 4 bases had no gene match. This CDR3 is built from 12 residues. Germline loops: CDR1 MNHEY, CDR2 SVGEGT. As DNA, the CDR3 is TGTGCCAGCACTGACAGGGGGCGAGAGCAGTTCTTC. Protein sequence: CASTDRGREQFF.

The chain employs TRBV12-3 or TRBV12-4 and TRBJ2-7, with 11 bases aligning to TRBD2. The J segment lost 4 bases and the V segment lost 7 bases, leaving 6 bases of the junction unmatched. The CDR3 is made up of 14 amino acids. The CDR3 region is CASILSGGDYEQYF. CDR3 sequence (DNA): TGTGCCAGCATCCTTAGCGGGGGGGATTACGAGCAGTACTTC.

The V and J genes are TRBV7-3 and TRBJ2-2; a weak D match, TRBD2 (5 bases). Germline loops: CDR1 SGHTA, CDR2 FQGTGA. CDR3 length: 11 amino acids. V gave up 0 bases and J gave up 13 bases, with 6 bases separating them. The CDR3 loop is CASSLTGRLFF. Here the CDR3 DNA reads TGTGCCAGCAGCTTAACGGGGAGGCTGTTTTTT.

The chain employs TRBV6-5 and TRBJ2-2; 9 nucleotides line up with TRBD1. The CDR3 totals 16 residues. Germline values: CDR1 MNHEY, CDR2 SVGAGI. The trim removed 2 bases at V and 6 bases at J, leaving 7 bases unmatched. The CDR3 sequence is CASSYGTGRMPGELFF. The CDR3 region has the DNA TGTGCCAGCAGTTACGGGACAGGGAGGATGCCCGGGGAGCTGTTTTTT.

The rearrangement links TRBV6-5 to TRBJ2-7; D may be TRBD1 or TRBD2 (5 bases each). This CDR3 comprises 12 residues. V was trimmed by 11 bases and J by 6 bases, leaving 17 bases between them. Germline V gene data show CDR1 as MNHEY and CDR2 as SVGAGI. The chain's CDR3 is CAVSGNGAEQYF. The CDR3 DNA reads as TGTGCCGTATCAGGAAACGGGGCCGAGCAGTACTTC.

In its sample, this clonotype was seen a few times. V usage is TRBV6-4 and J usage is TRBJ2-7; no reliable D call. Germline assignment: CDR1 MRHNA and CDR2 SNTAGT. V was pared by 6 bases and J by 12 bases, with 15 bases between. This CDR3 has 11 amino acids. Here the CDR3 DNA reads TGTGCCAGCAGGGAGACTCCACCTTGGTACTTC. It encodes CASRETPPWYF.

This clonotype was picked up a small number of times. The chain has TRBV7-9 and TRBJ2-7, with 8 bases matching TRBD2. Germline CDR1 reads SEHNR; CDR2 reads FQNEAQ (reference sequence). This CDR3 has 16 amino acids. With V trimmed by 1 base and J by 4 bases, 9 bases remained unmatched. The CDR3 here is CASSLVAGLASYEQYF. CDR3 coding DNA: TGTGCCAGCAGCTTAGTGGCTGGACTAGCATCATACGAGCAGTACTTC.

CDR3 sequence: CASSYRHVVETQYF. The CDR3 DNA follows: TGTGCCAGCAGTTACCGGCACGTCGTGGAGACCCAGTACTTC. This chain links TRBV6-5 with TRBJ2-5; no reliable D call. The V and J ends lost 2 bases and 5 bases respectively, with 12 bases between them. Germline-derived CDR1 and CDR2 are MNHEY and SVGAGI. The CDR3 has 14 residues.

V is TRBV4-3 and J is TRBJ1-1; D remains unclear. Trimming cost V 0 bases and J 11 bases, with 19 bases left between them. This CDR3 has 15 residues. The germline V gene encodes CDR1 LGHNA and CDR2 YSLEER. The CDR3 bases are TGCGCCAGCAGCCAAGAAACGAGGATCCGGACCGAGGCTTTCTTT. This encodes CASSQETRIRTEAFF.

Written as DNA, the CDR3 is TGCAGTGCTAGTTTTGGTCCCGGCAGGGGTTACGAGCAGTACTTC. It translates to CSASFGPGRGYEQYF. This chain connects TRBV20-1 to TRBJ2-7; possibly TRBD1 for D (6 bases). Germline V gene sequence: CDR1 DFQATT, CDR2 SNEGSKA (reference sequence). The CDR3 contains 15 residues. V was trimmed by 3 bases and J by 4 bases, leaving 19 bases between them.

This clonotype was seen more than once but under ten times. The genes are TRBV20-1 and TRBJ2-1, with 7 bases matching TRBD2. Germline CDR1 is DFQATT and CDR2 is SNEGSKA (reference sequence). This CDR3 spans 15 amino acids. The junction had 6 bases not matched to a gene; V was cut back by 0 bases and J by 4 bases. The CDR3 loop reads CSARDPGGGYNEQFF. CDR3 in DNA: TGCAGTGCTAGAGATCCCGGCGGGGGTTACAATGAGCAGTTCTTC.

This rearrangement joins TRBV20-1 to TRBJ1-1; no definite D call. Germline loops: CDR1 DFQATT, CDR2 SNEGSKA (reference sequence). V was trimmed by 0 bases and J by 3 bases, leaving 5 bases between them. The CDR3 has 12 residues. The CDR3 spells CSARDGDTEAFF. As DNA, the CDR3 is TGCAGTGCTAGAGACGGGGACACTGAAGCTTTCTTT.

The V gene is TRBV6-5, the J gene TRBJ1-1; the D gene is possibly TRBD1 (5 bases). This CDR3 is 13 amino acids long. Trimming cost V 2 bases and J 7 bases, with 11 bases left between them. Germline V lookup: CDR1 MNHEY, CDR2 SVGAGI. Here the CDR3 reads CASSYDRQLEAFF. CDR3 sequence (DNA): TGTGCCAGCAGTTACGACCGACAGCTTGAAGCTTTCTTT.

J is TRBJ2-7 and V is TRBV5-1, with D unresolved. Germline V gene sequence: CDR1 SGHRS, CDR2 YFSETQ. This CDR3 has 15 residues. The V and J ends lost 0 bases and 2 bases respectively, with 12 bases between them. The DNA of the CDR3 is TGCGCCAGCAGCTTGGCCGCAGGAAGCCCCTACGAGCAGTACTTC. It is translated as CASSLAAGSPYEQYF.

The CDR3 sequence: CASSQRDRGEEKLFF. The CDR3, as DNA: TGCGCCAGCAGCCAACGGGACAGGGGGGAGGAAAAACTGTTTTTT. The gene calls are TRBV4-1 and TRBJ1-4, with 11 bases aligning to TRBD1. Unmatched junction bases numbered 4, after V lost 2 bases and J lost 8 bases. This CDR3 has 15 amino acids. Germline values: CDR1 MGHRA, CDR2 YSYEKL.

This rearrangement joins TRBV27 to TRBJ2-5; weak D call: TRBD1 (5 bases). Germline CDR1 reads MNHEY; CDR2 reads SMNVEV (reference sequence). The CDR3 loop spans 13 amino acids. The V end was cut by 4 bases, the J end by 7 bases, with 13 bases between. In DNA, the CDR3 is TGTGCCAGCAGTTCAGGGCCCCCGGGGACCCAGTACTTC. The encoded protein is CASSSGPPGTQYF.

V usage is TRBV20-1 and J usage is TRBJ2-4; 14 bases agree with TRBD2. Germline V CDR1 and CDR2: DFQATT, SNEGSKA (reference sequence). V lost 5 bases to trimming and J lost 1 base; unmatched junction nucleotides: 7. The length of the CDR3 is 17 residues. CDR3 loop: CSALGTSGRWAKNIQYF. The CDR3 coding sequence is TGCAGTGCTTTGGGGACTAGCGGGAGATGGGCCAAAAACATTCAGTACTTC.

The J gene is TRBJ1-2, the V gene TRBV6-5; D not resolved. The CDR3 is made up of 15 amino acids. V lost 4 bases to trimming and J lost 5 bases, with 17 bases between them. Germline V gives CDR1 MNHEY, CDR2 SVGAGI. CDR3 region: CASSSGAGPEYGYTF. In DNA form, the CDR3 reads TGTGCCAGCAGTTCCGGCGCGGGCCCCGAGTATGGCTACACCTTC.

The chain employs TRBV6-2 or TRBV6-3 and TRBJ2-7, with 7 bases aligning to TRBD1. Trimming at V came to 2 bases and at J to 3 bases, leaving 4 bases not matched to a gene. The CDR3 totals 14 residues. Germline V gene data show CDR1 as MNHEY and CDR2 as SVGEGT. CDR3 sequence: CASSYGAGGYEQYF. The CDR3 DNA sequence: TGTGCCAGCAGTTACGGCGCAGGGGGCTACGAGCAGTACTTC.